This T cell receptor (beta chain) stems from a study of T-cell reconstitution after alpha-beta-depleted transplantation in children. Germline trimming cut 3 bases from V and 7 bases from J; bases unmatched to any gene: 13. Germline CDR1 is SGHTA and CDR2 is FQGNSA. CDR3 length equals 16 residues. The authors prepared the TCRbeta library with unique molecular identifiers. TCRdb processed the PCR reads anew with MiXCR; each CDR3 protein has one entry. Among under 250,000 distinct CDR3 sequences listed, about 6.6% were seen once. Regarding the study as a whole: Surviving recipient T cells and intrathymic progenitors accounted for some patients' high TCRbeta diversity at day 60. About two months after transplant, alpha-beta T cells reportedly came from several hundred expanded graft clones. T-cell numbers and diversity, one year after transplant, stemmed largely from T cells that were newly produced.

This clonotype was observed at least ten times. Its antigen is not known. The starting material was PBMCs, obtained before TCRalphabeta/CD19-depleted stem cell transplant. The rearrangement joins TRBV7-2 to TRBJ2-5, with TRBD2 matching 8 bases. The receptor was isolated from a boy younger than 10 with acute lymphoblastic leukemia, due to receive a stem cell transplant. The CDR3 sequence is CASSFAAGDERRTQYF. For the CDR3, the DNA is TGTGCCAGCAGCTTCGCAGCGGGAGACGAAAGGAGGACCCAGTACTTC.